This is a list of T cell receptor beta chains from one sample in a study of cytotoxic CD8 clonotypes in ibrutinib-treated CLL. Assay: immunoSEQ multiplex PCR; the TCRdb copy retains only in-frame clones and omits some. Among some 92,000 clones listed, 77% were seen once. The sequencing used PBMCs, collected after 24 months of ibrutinib treatment. These receptors were taken from a human donor with chronic lymphocytic leukemia. The CDR3 runs from the conserved cysteine through the conserved F or W. D genes are given only for firm matches. A clone size is listed for some rows: how often the clone was seen (once, few, many), or a class if it is expanded.

d_gene	v_gene	abundance	j_gene	CDR3nt	CDR3aa
NA	TRBV7-2	NA	TRBJ2-1	TGTGCCAGCAGCCCAACTGGGACTTCCTACAATGAGCAGTTCTTC	CASSPTGTSYNEQFF
NA	TRBV7-9	few	TRBJ1-5	TGTGCCAGCAGCCCAAATAGCAATCAGCCCCAGCATTTT	CASSPNSNQPQHF
NA	TRBV7-6	NA	TRBJ2-2	TGTGCCAGCAGCTTAGTTGAGTGGACCCGAACCGGGGAGCTGTTTTTT	CASSLVEWTRTGELFF
NA	TRBV30	once	TRBJ2-1	TGTGCCTGGACGCGGAGGGGTGCTGGTGAGCAGTTCTTC	CAWTRRGAGEQFF
NA	TRBV10-3	NA	TRBJ2-1	TGTGCCATCAGTGGGGGACACACGAGCTCCTACAATGAGCAGTTCTTC	CAISGGHTSSYNEQFF
TRBD2	TRBV7-2	NA	TRBJ2-1	TGTGCCAGCAGCCCCTTTATTCCTTGGAGCGGGGGGGCCAATGAGCAGTTCTTC	CASSPFIPWSGGANEQFF
TRBD1	TRBV5-6	NA	TRBJ1-2	TGTGCCAGCAGCCCCTTTGACAGGGGGAACTATGGCTACACCTTC	CASSPFDRGNYGYTF
TRBD1	TRBV27	once	TRBJ1-4	TGTGCCAGCAGTTTATTCCGGGACAGGGGGTCCCGACTGGAAAAACTGTTTTTT	CASSLFRDRGSRLEKLFF
NA	TRBV9	NA	TRBJ2-7	TGTGCCAGCAGCGAGGACTCCCTTCGGGTCGAGCAGTACTTC	CASSEDSLRVEQYF
NA	TRBV28	NA	TRBJ1-1	TGTGCCAGCGGCCAGGGGAAATTCAGGCACACTGAAGCTTTCTTT	CASGQGKFRHTEAFF
NA	TRBV11-2	NA	TRBJ2-2	TGTGCCAGCAGCTTAAGTTCTAGCCGAAATCAGAACACCGGGGAGCTGTTTTTT	CASSLSSSRNQNTGELFF
NA	TRBV2	NA	TRBJ2-2	TGTGCCAGCAGGATGACGGTGACCACCGGGGAGCTGTTTTTT	CASRMTVTTGELFF
TRBD1	TRBV7-6	NA	TRBJ1-1	TGTGCCGGCAGCCCAGGGGGGTTTAACACTGAAGCTTTCTTT	CAGSPGGFNTEAFF
NA	TRBV5-1	NA	TRBJ2-6	TGCGCCAGCGCAGGGTTATTTCCTGGGGCCAACGTCCTGACTTTC	CASAGLFPGANVLTF
NA	TRBV7-9	NA	TRBJ2-2	TGTGCCAGCAGCTGGTACGGAGGAACCGGGGAGCTGTTTTTT	CASSWYGGTGELFF
TRBD1	TRBV19	NA	TRBJ1-1	TGTGCCAGTAGTATCATCCCCCTGACAGGGGAGAACACTGAAGCTTTCTTT	CASSIIPLTGENTEAFF
NA	TRBV29-1	few	TRBJ1-1	TGCAGCGTTGAACGTCCGGGACTTAACACTGAAGCTTTCTTT	CSVERPGLNTEAFF
TRBD2	TRBV9	NA	TRBJ2-1	TGTGCCAGCAGCGGACTAGCGAGCTCCTACAATGAGCAGTTCTTC	CASSGLASSYNEQFF
TRBD1	TRBV9	NA	TRBJ2-7	TGTGCCAGCAGCGCAGGGACAGGCGCTTTCTACGAGCAGTACTTC	CASSAGTGAFYEQYF
NA	TRBV5-5	NA	TRBJ2-2	TGTGCCAGCAGCTTGTTTGGCCAGTACACCGGGGAGCTGTTTTTT	CASSLFGQYTGELFF
TRBD2	TRBV15	NA	TRBJ2-7	TGTGCCACCAGCCCTCGCAGAGGGACTAGACACGAGCAGTACTTC	CATSPRRGTRHEQYF
TRBD2	TRBV12-5	NA	TRBJ2-1	TGTGCTAGTGGTGCCCTAGCGGGAGATTACAATGAGCAGTTCTTC	CASGALAGDYNEQFF
NA	TRBV27	NA	TRBJ2-2	TGTGCCAGCACAGGGGCTATTGAGTATACCGGGGAGCTGTTTTTT	CASTGAIEYTGELFF
TRBD2	TRBV6-5	NA	TRBJ2-7	TGTGCCAGCAGTTACCCGCGGGGGGCCTCCTACGAGCAGTACTTC	CASSYPRGASYEQYF
NA	TRBV5-8	few	TRBJ2-1	TGTGCCAGCAGCTTGTTTCCGTTAGGGGACTACAATGAGCAGTTCTTC	CASSLFPLGDYNEQFF
NA	TRBV7-2	NA	TRBJ2-3	TGTGCCAGCAGCTACTGGCTCGCGGGGGCCTCCACAGATACGCAGTATTTT	CASSYWLAGASTDTQYF
TRBD2	TRBV5-1	NA	TRBJ2-7	TGCGCCAGCAGCTCTGGGACTAGCGGGGTTCCCGGCGAGCAGTACTTC	CASSSGTSGVPGEQYF
NA	TRBV15	NA	TRBJ2-5	TGTGCCACCAGCAGAGATTATGGGGTGGGGGAGACCCAGTACTTC	CATSRDYGVGETQYF
NA	TRBV7-6	few	TRBJ1-5	TGTGCCAGCAGTAGGGCCGGTGGCAATCAGCCCCAGCATTTT	CASSRAGGNQPQHF
TRBD2	TRBV27	NA	TRBJ2-7	TGTGCCAGCTCTCACCCCGGGACTAGCGGGACTAAACCCTACGAGCAGTACTTC	CASSHPGTSGTKPYEQYF
NA	TRBV5-4	NA	TRBJ2-5	TGTGCCAGCAGCTTCGATGAGACCCAGTACTTC	CASSFDETQYF
TRBD2	TRBV7-2	few	TRBJ2-4	TGTGCCAGCAGCTTCAGACTAGCGGGATCCCAAAACATTCAGTACTTC	CASSFRLAGSQNIQYF
NA	TRBV13	NA	TRBJ2-2	TGTGCCAGCAGCTACGTCGCTTACCCGGGACCCAGGAACACCGGGGAGCTGTTTTTT	CASSYVAYPGPRNTGELFF
TRBD1	TRBV5-1	once	TRBJ1-2	TGCGCCAGCAGCTGGGACAGGGGGGATGGCTACACCTTC	CASSWDRGDGYTF
TRBD1	TRBV5-1	NA	TRBJ1-1	TGCGCCAGCAGACAGGGGCTGAACACTGAAGCTTTCTTT	CASRQGLNTEAFF
NA	TRBV18	NA	TRBJ1-2	TGTGCCAGCTCACCAATACAGCAAGCTAACTATGGCTACACCTTC	CASSPIQQANYGYTF
TRBD1	TRBV5-6	NA	TRBJ2-7	TGTGCCAGCACCAAAGGGGGCAGCTCCTACGAGCAGTACTTC	CASTKGGSSYEQYF
TRBD1	TRBV28	NA	TRBJ1-2	TGTGCCAGCACCCCCGGGACAGGGGTGTTTGCCTATGGCTACACCTTC	CASTPGTGVFAYGYTF
NA	TRBV5-4	NA	TRBJ2-2	TGTGCCAGCAGCTTGGATAGCGAAAGCACCGGGGAGCTGTTTTTT	CASSLDSESTGELFF
TRBD1	TRBV6-7	NA	TRBJ2-7	TGTGCCAGCAGTTACACTCTACAGACAGGGCTAGTCCACGAGCAGTACTTC	CASSYTLQTGLVHEQYF
NA	TRBV7-2	NA	TRBJ1-5	TGTGCCAGCAGCTTAAACGGGGATAGCAATCAGCCCCAGCATTTT	CASSLNGDSNQPQHF
NA	TRBV9	once	TRBJ2-2	TGTGCCAGCAGCCCCCGAGGGGGTAACACCGGGGAGCTGTTTTTT	CASSPRGGNTGELFF
TRBD1	TRBV5-5	NA	TRBJ2-2	TGTGCCAGCAGCTTCGGGACAGGCCCCGGGGAGCTGTTTTTT	CASSFGTGPGELFF
NA	TRBV19	NA	TRBJ1-1	TGTGCCAGTAGTTGGGACCAGGCGAACACTGAAGCTTTCTTT	CASSWDQANTEAFF
NA	TRBV6-5	NA	TRBJ2-3	TGTGCCAGCAGTCCCTCCCGCGCCTCTTCAGATACGCAGTATTTT	CASSPSRASSDTQYF
NA	TRBV5-8	NA	TRBJ1-6	TGTGCCAGCAGAAGGGGGACTTGGAATTCACCCCTCCACTTT	CASRRGTWNSPLHF
NA	TRBV27	NA	TRBJ1-5	TGTGCCAGCAGTTTATGGGGTGCTCAGCCCCAGCATTTT	CASSLWGAQPQHF
TRBD1	TRBV7-9	NA	TRBJ1-5	TGTGCCAGCAGCTTAAGGGACAGACTTTATAGCAATCAGCCCCAGCATTTT	CASSLRDRLYSNQPQHF
NA	TRBV5-1	NA	TRBJ2-5	TGCGCCAGCAGCAGGGGACACCCTCAAGAGACCCAGTACTTC	CASSRGHPQETQYF
NA	TRBV21-1	NA	TRBJ2-7	TGTGCCAGCAGCACCGACACCCCCCCTACGGTGCAGTACTTC	CASSTDTPPTVQYF